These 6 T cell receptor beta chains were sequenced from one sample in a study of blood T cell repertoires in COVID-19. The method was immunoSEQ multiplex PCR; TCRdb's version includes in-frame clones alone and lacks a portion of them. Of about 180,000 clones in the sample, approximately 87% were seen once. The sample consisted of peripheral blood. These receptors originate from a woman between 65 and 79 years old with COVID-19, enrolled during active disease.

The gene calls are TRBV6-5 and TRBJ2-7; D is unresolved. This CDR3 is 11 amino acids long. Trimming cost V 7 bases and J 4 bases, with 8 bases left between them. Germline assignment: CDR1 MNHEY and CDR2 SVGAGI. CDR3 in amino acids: CASTVRYEQYF. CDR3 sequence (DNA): TGTGCCAGCACCGTTAGATACGAGCAGTACTTC.

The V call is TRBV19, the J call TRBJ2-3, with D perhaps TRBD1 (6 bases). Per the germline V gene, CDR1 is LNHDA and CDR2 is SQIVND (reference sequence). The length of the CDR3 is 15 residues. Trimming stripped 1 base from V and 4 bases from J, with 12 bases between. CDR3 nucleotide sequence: TGTGCCAGTAGTATAGGCAGGGGATTCGCAGATACGCAGTATTTT. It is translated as CASSIGRGFADTQYF.

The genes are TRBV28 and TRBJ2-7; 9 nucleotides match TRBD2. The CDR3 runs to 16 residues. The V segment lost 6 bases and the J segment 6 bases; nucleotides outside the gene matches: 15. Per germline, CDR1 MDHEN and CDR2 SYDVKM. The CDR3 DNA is TGTGCCAGCAGCCGCCCGGAGGTAGCGGGAGCGGGCGAGCAGTACTTC. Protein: CASSRPEVAGAGEQYF.

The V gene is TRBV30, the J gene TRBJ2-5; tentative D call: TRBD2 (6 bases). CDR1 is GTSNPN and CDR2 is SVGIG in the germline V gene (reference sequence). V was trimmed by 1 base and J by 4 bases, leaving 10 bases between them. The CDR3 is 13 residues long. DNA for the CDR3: TGTGCCTGGAGTGGGGGGGTCGGAGAGACCCAGTACTTC. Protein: CAWSGGVGETQYF.

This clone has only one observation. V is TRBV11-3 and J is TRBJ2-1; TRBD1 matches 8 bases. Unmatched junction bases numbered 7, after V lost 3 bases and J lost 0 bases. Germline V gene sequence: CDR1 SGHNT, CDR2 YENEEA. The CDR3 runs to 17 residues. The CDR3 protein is CASSFRQGPSSYNEQFF. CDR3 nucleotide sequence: TGTGCCAGCAGCTTCCGACAGGGGCCAAGCTCCTACAATGAGCAGTTCTTC. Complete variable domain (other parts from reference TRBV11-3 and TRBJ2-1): EAGVVQSPRYKIIEKKQPVAFWCNPISGHNTLYWYLQNLGQGPELLIRYENEEAVDDSQLPKDRFSAERLKGVDSTLKIQPAELGDSAVYLCASSFRQGPSSYNEQFFGPGTRLTVL.

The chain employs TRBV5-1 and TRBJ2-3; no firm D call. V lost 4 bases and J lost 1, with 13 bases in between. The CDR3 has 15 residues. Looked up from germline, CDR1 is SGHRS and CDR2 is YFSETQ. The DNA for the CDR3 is TGCGCCAGCAGCCAAGCTTGGGCAGGCACAGATACGCAGTATTTT. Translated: CASSQAWAGTDTQYF.